The next 10 T cell receptor beta chains were all read from a single sample in a study of blood T cells in healthy people across ages. A sample-barcoded 5' primer and a J-beta primer mix were used in a second PCR of roughly 7 to 12 cycles. MiXCR, run by TCRdb on the 5' RACE reads, gives a single entry per CDR3 protein. The profile shows approximately 800,000 distinct CDR3 sequences, about 48% of them singletons. The sequencing sample was made of blood. The source of these receptors is a man older than 75 in good health.

A few counts support this clonotype. The chain has TRBV9 and TRBJ1-6; 10 nucleotides match TRBD1. This CDR3 region has 15 residues. Germline loops: CDR1 SGDLS, CDR2 YYNGEE. Trimming removed 5 bases from V and 5 bases from J; junction bases left unmatched: 4. CDR3 residues: CASRAGQGDNSPLHF. DNA for the CDR3: TGTGCCAGCAGGGCAGGACAGGGGGATAATTCACCCCTCCACTTT.

Comments on this clonotype: Mismatch with germline at one junction end may stem from a read error. The CDR3 is CASRARQAYEQYF. Here the CDR3 DNA reads TGTGCCAGCAGGGCCCGGCAAGCCTACGAGCAGTACTTT. The chain uses TRBV2 and TRBJ2-7; D not certain. Germline values: CDR1 SNHLY, CDR2 FYNNEI. The CDR3 extends over 13 amino acids.

This clonotype showed up just a few times. The chain combines TRBV20-1 with TRBJ1-5; D not certain. Trimming shortened V by 2 bases and J by 9 bases, and 14 bases separated the two germline ends. This CDR3 spans 13 amino acids. Germline V gene lookup returns CDR1 DFQATT and CDR2 SNEGSKA (reference sequence). The CDR3 here is CSARRAAAGPQHF. CDR3 in DNA: TGCAGTGCTAGAAGGGCAGCAGCGGGGCCCCAGCATTTT.

Only a few counts were recorded for this clonotype. V usage is TRBV10-3 and J usage is TRBJ2-7, with D uncertain. The ends were cut back, 4 bases at V and 0 bases at J, with 10 bases in the middle. Germline values: CDR1 ENHRY, CDR2 SYGVKD. This CDR3 is built from 14 residues. The CDR3 is CAISGYPSSYEQYF. The CDR3 DNA reads as TGTGCCATCAGTGGTTACCCGTCCTCCTACGAGCAGTACTTC.

V is TRBV5-1 and J is TRBJ2-7; TRBD2 matches at 7 bases. CDR1 and CDR2 from the germline V gene are SGHRS and YFSETQ. The CDR3 is 14 amino acids. The V segment lost 4 bases and the J segment 0 bases; nucleotides outside the gene matches: 4. For the CDR3, the DNA is TGCGCCAGCAGCCATGGACTAGTCTCCTACGAGCAGTACTTC. This codes for CASSHGLVSYEQYF.

A few counts support this clonotype. The chain links TRBV29-1 to TRBJ2-5; tentatively, D is TRBD1 (5 bases). This CDR3 is 14 amino acids long. Trimming took off 4 bases at V and 1 base at J, with 13 bases between the two ends. Germline V gene data show CDR1 as SQVTM and CDR2 as ANQGSEA. The CDR3 protein is CSVAPQGRQETQYF. The CDR3 DNA is TGCAGCGTTGCCCCCCAGGGTCGCCAAGAGACCCAGTACTTC.

The chain uses TRBV12-3 or TRBV12-4 and TRBJ1-5; weak D call: TRBD1 (5 bases). V lost 4 bases, J lost 1 base, and 14 bases lay in between. CDR3 length: 16 residues. CDR3 DNA: TGTGCCAGCAGTTCGGGGAGAGGGGAAAGCAATCAGCCCCAGCATTTT. Residues: CASSSGRGESNQPQHF.

The chain links TRBV19 to TRBJ1-1; 9 nucleotides agree with TRBD1. V lost 5 bases, J lost 5 bases, and 12 bases stayed unmatched. The CDR3 loop spans 16 amino acids. Germline V gene lookup returns CDR1 LNHDA and CDR2 SQIVND (reference sequence). CDR3 region: CASSPQLRTGDTEAFF. In nucleotides, the CDR3 is TGTGCCAGTAGTCCCCAGCTTAGGACAGGGGATACTGAAGCTTTCTTT.

The chain combines TRBV5-1 with TRBJ2-6, with no clear D. Trimming took off 4 bases at V and 2 bases at J, with 7 bases between the two ends. The CDR3 sequence is 14 residues long. CDR1 is SGHRS and CDR2 is YFSETQ in the germline V gene. CDR3 nucleotide sequence: TGCGCCAGCAGCCTCGACGCTGGGGCCAACGTCCTGACTTTC. Its protein is CASSLDAGANVLTF.

The chain is built from TRBV29-1 and TRBJ1-2, with D tentatively TRBD1 (5 bases). This CDR3 is 12 amino acids long. V was shortened by 6 bases and J by 2 bases, with 10 bases between the two germline ends. Germline CDR1 reads SQVTM; CDR2 reads ANQGSEA. The CDR3 DNA reads as TGCAGCGTCGCCTGGGGGAACTATGGCTACACCTTC. Encoded protein: CSVAWGNYGYTF.